This TCR beta chain was sequenced for a study of shared clonotypes between healthy human individuals. Investigators divided CD4+ cells into CD45RA+ naive and CD45RA-negative memory subsets. Sorted-subset replicate PCRs used around 200 ng of genomic DNA. This amount corresponded to tens of thousands of T cell genomes. In the original workflow: Filtering was not the same, since immunoSEQ gave junction-only sequences without quality scores. Sequencing used immunoSEQ multiplex PCR; TCRdb keeps in-frame clones, though not all of them. V and J calls plus clone size are reproduced from that table; the DNA served to infer D and trimming. The table has some 2,500,000 clones, 80% to 95% seen once. The CDR3 runs 18 residues. Unmatched junction bases numbered 17, after V lost 6 bases and J lost 6 bases. Germline loops: CDR1 SGHVS, CDR2 FNYEAQ.

The TCR was taken from a man aged 18-30 years in good health. Some clones in this sample may be carry-over from other donors' samples. The J gene is TRBJ2-1, the V gene TRBV7-6; 10 bases agree with TRBD2. The sequenced material came from naive CD4+ T cells from PBMCs. The subset was: CD45RA+ positively selected. The CDR3 is CASSPVVRLAGEGNEQFF. In DNA form, the CDR3 reads TGTGCCAGCAGTCCTGTCGTCCGGCTAGCGGGAGAGGGCAATGAGCAGTTCTTC.